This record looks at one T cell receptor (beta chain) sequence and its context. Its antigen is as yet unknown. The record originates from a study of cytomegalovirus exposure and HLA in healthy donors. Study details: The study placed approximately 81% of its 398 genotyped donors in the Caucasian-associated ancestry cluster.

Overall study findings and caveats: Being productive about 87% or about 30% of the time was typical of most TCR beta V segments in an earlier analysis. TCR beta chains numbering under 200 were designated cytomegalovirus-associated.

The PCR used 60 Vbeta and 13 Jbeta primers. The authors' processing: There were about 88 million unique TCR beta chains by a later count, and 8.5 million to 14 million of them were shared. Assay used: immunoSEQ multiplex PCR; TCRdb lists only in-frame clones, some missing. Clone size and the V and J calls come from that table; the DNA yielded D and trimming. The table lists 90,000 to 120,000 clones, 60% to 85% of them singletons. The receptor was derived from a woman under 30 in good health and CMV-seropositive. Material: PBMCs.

CDR3 sequence: CASSLGDRELDEQYF. The CDR3, as DNA: TGCGCCAGCAGCTTGGGCGACAGGGAACTGGACGAGCAGTACTTC. The chain recombines TRBV5-1 with TRBJ2-7, with 7 bases lining up with TRBD1. V gave up 0 bases and J gave up 5 bases; unmatched junction bases: 8. Germline loops: CDR1 SGHRS, CDR2 YFSETQ. This CDR3 region has 15 residues.